The 5 T cell receptor beta chains reported below all come from one sample, sequenced in a study of cytomegalovirus exposure and HLA in healthy donors. Both 60 Vbeta primers and 13 Jbeta primers went into the PCR. Sequenced by immunoSEQ multiplex PCR; TCRdb stores in-frame clones only, minus some. The sample records 150,000 to 200,000 clones, around 80% being singletons. Material for sequencing was PBMCs. These receptor sequences come from a middle-aged woman in good health and CMV-seronegative.

Only a few counts were recorded for this clone. In DNA, the CDR3 is TGTGCCAGCAGCTTGCAGGGGCCAAACTATGGCTACACCTTC. Encoded protein: CASSLQGPNYGYTF. The rearrangement links TRBV5-4 to TRBJ1-2; maybe TRBD1 (6 bases). From germline, CDR1 is SGHNT and CDR2 YYREEE (reference sequence). The CDR3 consists of 14 residues. The V and J ends lost 1 base and 2 bases respectively, with 9 bases between them. The complete variable domain, with remaining parts taken from reference TRBV5-4 and TRBJ1-2, reads ETGVTQSPTHLIKTRGQQVTLRCSSQSGHNTVSWYQQALGQGPQFIFQYYREEENGRGNFPPRFSGLQFPNYSSELNVNALELDDSALYLCASSLQGPNYGYTFGSGTRLTVV.

The sample holds one count of this clone. V gene TRBV10-3 combines with J gene TRBJ2-3; the D gene is possibly TRBD2 (6 bases). The CDR3 loop spans 12 amino acids. Germline-derived CDR1 and CDR2 are ENHRY and SYGVKD. V was pared by 10 bases and J by 1 base, with 9 bases between. CDR3 region: CATRDGTDTQYF. CDR3 DNA: TGTGCCACGCGGGACGGCACAGATACGCAGTATTTT.

V usage is TRBV6-5 and J usage is TRBJ1-1, with D possibly being TRBD1 (6 bases). Trimming cost V 2 bases and J 3 bases, with 7 bases left between them. This CDR3 contains 13 residues. From germline, CDR1 is MNHEY and CDR2 SVGAGI. The chain's CDR3 is CASSYEGDTEAFF. In DNA, the CDR3 is TGTGCCAGCAGTTACGAGGGGGACACTGAAGCTTTCTTT.

The chain employs TRBV4-3 and TRBJ2-2; 8 positions agree with TRBD1. Germline assignment: CDR1 LGHNA and CDR2 YSLEER. This CDR3 is 18 amino acids long. V was pared by 4 bases and J by 4 bases, with 14 bases of the junction left unmatched. CDR3 DNA sequence: TGCGCCAGCAGCCTAAACGGACCAGGGGGCGCGGGCACCGGGGAGCTGTTTTTT. Translating gives CASSLNGPGGAGTGELFF.

This rearrangement joins TRBV11-3 to TRBJ2-7; no clear D gene. The ends were cut back, 1 base at V and 0 bases at J, with 10 bases in the middle. Looked up from germline, CDR1 is SGHNT and CDR2 is YENEEA. The CDR3 covers 15 residues. Here the CDR3 DNA reads TGTGCCAGCAGCTTAGCCGGGTTTAGCTCCTACGAGCAGTACTTC. Translated: CASSLAGFSSYEQYF. Full variable domain (remainder filled in from reference TRBV11-3 and TRBJ2-7): EAGVVQSPRYKIIEKKQPVAFWCNPISGHNTLYWYLQNLGQGPELLIRYENEEAVDDSQLPKDRFSAERLKGVDSTLKIQPAELGDSAVYLCASSLAGFSSYEQYFGPGTRLTVT.